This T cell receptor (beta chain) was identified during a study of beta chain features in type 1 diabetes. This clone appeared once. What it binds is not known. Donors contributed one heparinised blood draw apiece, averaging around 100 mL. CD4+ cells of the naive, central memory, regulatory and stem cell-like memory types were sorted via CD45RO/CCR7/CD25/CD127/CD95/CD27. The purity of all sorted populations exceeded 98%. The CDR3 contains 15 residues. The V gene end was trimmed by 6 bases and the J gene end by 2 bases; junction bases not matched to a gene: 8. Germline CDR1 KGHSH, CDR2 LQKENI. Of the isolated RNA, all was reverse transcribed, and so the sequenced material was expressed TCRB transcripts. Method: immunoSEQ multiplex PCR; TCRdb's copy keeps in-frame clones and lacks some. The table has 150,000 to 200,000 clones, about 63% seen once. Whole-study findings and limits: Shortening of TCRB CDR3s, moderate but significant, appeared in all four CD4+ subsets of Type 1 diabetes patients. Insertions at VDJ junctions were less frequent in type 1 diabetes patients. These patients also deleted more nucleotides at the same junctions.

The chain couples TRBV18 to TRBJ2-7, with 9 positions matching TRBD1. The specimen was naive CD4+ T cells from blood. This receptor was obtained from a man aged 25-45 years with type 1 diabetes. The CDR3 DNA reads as TGTGCCAGCTCCCAAGAGGGGACAGGGACCTACGAGCAGTACTTC. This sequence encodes CASSQEGTGTYEQYF.